The 9 T cell receptor beta chains reported below all come from one sample, sequenced in a study of shared clonotypes between healthy human individuals. CD45RO-negative cells were positively selected for CCR7, leaving out terminally differentiated effector memory CD45RA+ cells. The protocol was immunoSEQ multiplex PCR, while the TCRdb copy is restricted to in-frame clones and leaves out a portion. The profile shows roughly 2 million clones, approximately 94% of them singletons. Specimen: naive CD8+ T cells sorted from blood. The receptors come from a man younger than 30 in good health.

The chain is built from TRBV19 and TRBJ1-5; D remains ambiguous. The CDR3 has 15 residues. Trimming shortened V by 3 bases and J by 0 bases, and 9 bases separated the two germline ends. Germline values: CDR1 LNHDA, CDR2 SQIVND (reference sequence). This CDR3 reads CASSILVHSNQPQHF. For the CDR3, the DNA is TGTGCCAGTAGTATTTTGGTCCATAGCAATCAGCCCCAGCATTTT.

V usage is TRBV9 and J usage is TRBJ2-7; possibly TRBD2 for D (6 bases). CDR1 is SGDLS, CDR2 YYNGEE, per germline. The CDR3 totals 15 residues. V gave up 0 bases and J gave up 2 bases, with 12 bases separating them. CDR3 amino acids: CASSVGRDFTYEQYF. Here the CDR3 DNA reads TGTGCCAGCAGCGTAGGTAGGGACTTTACCTACGAGCAGTACTTC.

This chain links TRBV28 with TRBJ2-3, with D tentatively TRBD2 (5 bases). The CDR3 has 14 amino acids. Trimming stripped 6 bases from V and 3 bases from J, with 13 bases between. Germline V CDR1 and CDR2: MDHEN, SYDVKM. The CDR3 sequence is CASSPYGETDTQYF. CDR3 bases: TGTGCCAGCAGCCCTTACGGGGAGACAGATACGCAGTATTTT.

The V gene is TRBV7-9, the J gene TRBJ2-1, with D possibly matching TRBD1 (5 bases). Trimming cost V 1 base and J 7 bases, with 20 bases left between them. The CDR3 is 17 residues long. Germline-derived CDR1 and CDR2 are SEHNR and FQNEAQ (reference sequence). The CDR3 loop is CASSLVLAGMLRNEQFF. CDR3 in DNA: TGTGCCAGCAGCTTAGTATTGGCAGGGATGTTGAGAAATGAGCAGTTCTTC.

The CDR3 spells CASSLAGGETEQYF. The CDR3 nucleotides are TGTGCCAGCAGCTTAGCGGGAGGGGAAACCGAGCAGTACTTC. V usage is TRBV7-6 and J usage is TRBJ2-7; 7 bases are a match to TRBD2. The CDR3 extends over 14 amino acids. The V gene end was trimmed by 0 bases and the J gene end by 6 bases; junction bases not matched to a gene: 5. From germline, CDR1 is SGHVS and CDR2 FNYEAQ.

This clone was detected only once. This sequence joins TRBV6-6 and TRBJ2-7; TRBD1 might be the D (5 bases). Trimming stripped 8 bases from V and 0 bases from J, with 14 bases between. The CDR3 covers 14 residues. Germline CDR1 and CDR2: MNHNY and SVGAGI (reference sequence). The CDR3 spells CASHPGPYSYEQYF. The CDR3 coding sequence is TGTGCCAGCCATCCAGGGCCCTACTCCTACGAGCAGTACTTC.

As concerns this clone: Other DNA sequences in this specimen translate into the identical CDR3. This rearrangement joins TRBV5-1 to TRBJ1-6; 7 nucleotides match TRBD1. V dropped 4 bases and J dropped 5; count of bases not matched to a gene: 6. The CDR3 covers 15 residues. CDR1 and CDR2 (germline): SGHRS, YFSETQ. The CDR3 sequence: CASSPGTADNSPLHF. The DNA for the CDR3 is TGCGCCAGCAGCCCAGGGACAGCTGATAATTCACCCCTCCACTTT.

The chain uses TRBV6-5 and TRBJ2-3; D possibly uses TRBD1 or TRBD2 (5 bases each). The germline V gene has CDR1 MNHEY and CDR2 SVGAGI. The CDR3 has 15 residues. With 6 bases removed from V and 4 bases from J, the gap between germline ends came to 17 bases. The CDR3: CASRPGPLAADTQYF. The CDR3 DNA follows: TGTGCCAGCAGACCGGGACCTCTCGCGGCAGATACGCAGTATTTT.

This clone was picked up one time. The CDR3 DNA follows: TGTGCCATCAGTGAGTCGGACTCGATCGACTTTCAAGAGACCCAGTACTTC. It codes for CAISESDSIDFQETQYF. The rearrangement links TRBV10-3 to TRBJ2-5, with a weak D call TRBD2 (5 bases). The CDR3 consists of 17 residues. In germline, CDR1 is ENHRY, CDR2 SYGVKD. Trimming cost V 0 bases and J 2 bases, with 16 bases left between them.